This entry lists 13 T cell receptor beta chains sequenced from one sample in a study of OX40 agonist ivuxolimab in advanced cancers. The protocol was immunoSEQ multiplex PCR, while the TCRdb copy is restricted to in-frame clones and leaves out a portion. The sample includes fewer than 40,000 clones, under 80% of them seen just once. The material sequenced was CD4+ or CD8+ T cells sorted from blood, taken in a trial of the OX40 agonist ivuxolimab. The receptor source for this set is an adult with an advanced solid tumor such as melanoma, head and neck, liver or kidney cancer.

The chain links TRBV7-9 to TRBJ1-2; D remains ambiguous. Looked up from germline, CDR1 is SEHNR and CDR2 is FQNEAQ (reference sequence). This CDR3 is built from 12 residues. V lost 2 bases and J 13 bases, leaving 14 bases between the germline ends. This chain's CDR3 is CASSLRSTAVTF. For the CDR3, the DNA is TGTGCCAGCAGCTTACGGAGTACAGCCGTCACCTTC.

CDR3 protein: CASRPGTGGAYEQYF. The CDR3 coding sequence is TGTGCCAGCAGACCAGGGACAGGGGGGGCATACGAGCAGTACTTC. This chain joins TRBV7-6 and TRBJ2-7; 11 positions agree with TRBD1. This CDR3 is 15 amino acids long. J lost 4 bases, V lost 6 bases, and 8 bases had no gene match. CDR1 is SGHVS, CDR2 FNYEAQ, per germline. Based on the CDR3 plus reference TRBV7-6 and TRBJ2-7, the full variable domain is GAGVSQSPRYKVTKRGQDVALRCDPISGHVSLYWYRQALGQGPEFLTYFNYEAQQDKSGLPNDRFSAERPEGSISTLTIQRTEQRDSAMYRCASRPGTGGAYEQYFGPGTRLTVT.

The chain links TRBV6-4 to TRBJ1-2; D gene uncertain. V was clipped by 0 bases and J by 10 bases, with 18 bases between them. Germline CDR1 is MRHNA and CDR2 is SNTAGT. The CDR3 spans 15 residues. The CDR3 is CASSDSKADPYSYTF. The CDR3 DNA reads as TGTGCCAGCAGTGACTCGAAGGCGGACCCCTACTCCTACACCTTC.

The V call is TRBV6-1, the J call TRBJ2-3, with TRBD1 matching 11 bases. The CDR3 contains 14 residues. Germline CDR1 reads MNHNS; CDR2 reads SASEGT. V was clipped by 4 bases and J by 4 bases; unmatched bases: 1. The CDR3 DNA sequence: TGTGCCAGCAGTGGGGGACAGGGGGCAGATACGCAGTATTTT. The encoded protein is CASSGGQGADTQYF.

CDR3 sequence reads: CVSSRYRDRPTYEQYF. The CDR3 coding sequence is TGTGTCAGCAGCAGATACAGGGACCGACCTACCTACGAGCAGTACTTC. The rearrangement links TRBV21-1 to TRBJ2-7; TRBD1 is taken as the D call from the table, unchecked against the DNA. TRBV21-1 is a pseudogene locus. The CDR3 runs to 16 residues.

Written as DNA, the CDR3 is TGTGCCAGCAGCTTAGAAGGGGCAGCCAACTATGGCTACACCTTC. It is translated as CASSLEGAANYGYTF. V is TRBV11-2 and J is TRBJ1-2, with D maybe TRBD1 (5 bases). Germline-derived CDR1 and CDR2 are SGHAT and FQNNGV. The CDR3 consists of 15 residues. Trimming shortened V by 0 bases and J by 2 bases, and 10 bases separated the two germline ends. The whole variable domain, remainder taken from reference TRBV11-2 and TRBJ1-2, is EAGVAQSPRYKIIEKRQSVAFWCNPISGHATLYWYQQILGQGPKLLIQFQNNGVVDDSQLPKDRFSAERLKGVDSTLKIQPAKLEDSAVYLCASSLEGAANYGYTFGSGTRLTVV.

The chain employs TRBV11-2 and TRBJ1-1, with 7 bases lining up with TRBD1. The length of the CDR3 is 16 residues. Trimming took 7 bases from V and 8 from J; bases not matched to a gene: 19. Germline V lookup: CDR1 SGHAT, CDR2 FQNNGV. CDR3 bases: TGTGCCAGCACCTGGGACGGCCAGGGGGTGGGATCCGAAGCTTTCTTT. Protein: CASTWDGQGVGSEAFF.

The rearrangement uses TRBV5-6 and TRBJ2-7; D may be TRBD1 (5 bases). V lost 4 bases to trimming and J lost 3 bases, with 14 bases between them. Germline loops: CDR1 SGHDT, CDR2 YYEEEE. This CDR3 contains 14 residues. This CDR3 is CASSLRQKIYEQYF. The DNA of the CDR3 is TGTGCCAGCAGCCTCAGACAGAAAATCTACGAGCAGTACTTC.

This clone was seen only a few times. The genes are TRBV30 and TRBJ2-6; D is ambiguous. From germline, CDR1 is GTSNPN and CDR2 SVGIG (reference sequence). V shed 2 bases and J shed 1 base, with 6 bases lying between them. This CDR3 contains 14 residues. The CDR3 sequence: CAWSSISGANVLTF. In DNA, the CDR3 is TGTGCCTGGAGTTCTATATCTGGGGCCAACGTCCTGACTTTC.

The genes are TRBV29-1 and TRBJ1-4, with D perhaps matching TRBD1 (6 bases). The CDR3 sequence is 13 residues long. In germline, CDR1 is SQVTM, CDR2 ANQGSEA. V was pared by 5 bases and J by 3 bases, with 10 bases between. CDR3 protein: CSVKGQPNEKLFF. CDR3 in DNA: TGCAGCGTTAAGGGACAACCTAATGAAAAACTGTTTTTT.

The chain employs TRBV15 and TRBJ2-7; the D gene is possibly TRBD2 (5 bases). The CDR3 is made up of 16 amino acids. Trimming left V 3 bases short and J 2 bases short, with 17 bases between. Germline V gene sequence: CDR1 LNHNV, CDR2 YYDKDF (reference sequence). DNA for the CDR3: TGTGCCACCAGCAGGGAGATAATGACGGGAACCTACGAGCAGTACTTC. Translated: CATSREIMTGTYEQYF.

A single count supports this clone. The chain couples TRBV30 to TRBJ2-7; D is undetermined. V lost 3 bases to trimming and J lost 6 bases, with 18 bases between them. The germline V gene has CDR1 GTSNPN and CDR2 SVGIG (reference sequence). CDR3 size: 14 residues. The CDR3 DNA reads as TGTGCCTGGAGCATTTCGGGCTTGGTGGGCGAGCAGTACTTC. This encodes CAWSISGLVGEQYF.

The gene calls are TRBV29-1 and TRBJ1-2; 8 bases match TRBD1. Germline CDR1 reads SQVTM; CDR2 reads ANQGSEA. V shed 5 bases, J shed 1 base, and the junction held 6 bases outside the gene matches. There are 14 residues in the CDR3. CDR3 residues: CSVRGQVDNYGYTF. The DNA for the CDR3 is TGCAGCGTTCGGGGACAGGTAGATAACTATGGCTACACCTTC.